The 11 T cell receptor beta chains given below trace back to one sample, sequenced in a study of T cell responses to AZD1222 COVID-19 vaccine. The method was immunoSEQ multiplex PCR; TCRdb's version includes in-frame clones alone and lacks a portion of them. The sample lists about 39,000 clones, less than 95% occurring once. The material sequenced was peripheral blood, taken 28 days after the second AZD1222 dose. Receptors were obtained from an adult who received the AZD1222 COVID-19 vaccine.

This sequence joins TRBV24-1 and TRBJ1-2, with D hard to call. The CDR3 has 13 residues. Trimming stripped 5 bases from V and 4 bases from J, with 10 bases between. Germline CDR1 is KGHDR and CDR2 is SFDVKD. CDR3 sequence reads: CATSGGGGYGYTF. The CDR3 bases are TGTGCCACCAGTGGGGGTGGAGGCTATGGCTACACCTTC.

This clone was detected a few times. The rearrangement joins TRBV5-5 to TRBJ1-5, with TRBD1 as a possible D gene (6 bases). The CDR3 consists of 16 residues. V was clipped by 4 bases and J by 5 bases, with 19 bases between them. Germline V gives CDR1 SGHKS, CDR2 YYEKEE (reference sequence). CDR3 nucleotides: TGTGCCAGCAGCCCCTATAACCGGGACATTGATCAGCCCCAGCATTTT. Translating gives CASSPYNRDIDQPQHF.

The chain joins TRBV2 to TRBJ2-1; D is uncertain. CDR3 length: 15 amino acids. Germline V gene sequence: CDR1 SNHLY, CDR2 FYNNEI. The germline V and J ends were trimmed by 5 bases and 0 bases, with 11 bases remaining between them. Here the CDR3 reads CASSSDIGSYNEQFF. The CDR3 bases are TGTGCCAGCAGTTCTGACATCGGCTCCTACAATGAGCAGTTCTTC.

The chain links TRBV5-1 to TRBJ2-3; D is unresolved. This CDR3 has 14 residues. Germline values: CDR1 SGHRS, CDR2 YFSETQ. Trimming cost V 0 bases and J 1 base, with 6 bases left between them. As DNA, the CDR3 is TGCGCCAGCAGCTTGGACACTCGCACAGATACGCAGTATTTT. Translating gives CASSLDTRTDTQYF.

The chain combines TRBV28 with TRBJ1-2, with TRBD1 as a possible D gene (5 bases). Trimming cost V 5 bases and J 4 bases, with 11 bases left between them. The CDR3 sequence is 13 residues long. Germline CDR1 and CDR2: MDHEN and SYDVKM. This CDR3 is CASSQDILYGYTF. The CDR3 nucleotides are TGTGCCAGCAGTCAGGACATACTCTATGGCTACACCTTC.

This clone has just a few counts. V gene TRBV7-2 combines with J gene TRBJ1-5; D ambiguous. V shed 1 base and J shed 6 bases, with 10 bases lying between them. The CDR3 covers 14 residues. Per germline, CDR1 SGHTA and CDR2 FQGNSA. CDR3 DNA: TGTGCCAGCAGCTTAGAATGGCACACTCAGCCCCAGCATTTT. Translating gives CASSLEWHTQPQHF.

This clone was seen once. The chain links TRBV7-2 to TRBJ2-2; perhaps D is TRBD1 or TRBD2 (5 bases each). Germline V CDR1 and CDR2: SGHTA, FQGNSA. The CDR3 extends over 16 amino acids. V lost 1 base and J 6 bases, leaving 15 bases between the germline ends. The CDR3 loop is CASSLVGGQRSGELFF. CDR3 in DNA: TGTGCCAGCAGCTTAGTAGGAGGACAACGCTCCGGGGAGCTGTTTTTT.

This clone showed up just a few times. This chain joins TRBV7-8 and TRBJ2-7, with 10 bases matching TRBD1. Looked up from germline, CDR1 is SGHVS and CDR2 is FQNEAQ. V was clipped by 2 bases and J by 2 bases; unmatched bases: 6. CDR3 size: 16 residues. The CDR3 sequence is CASSLMGTGAAYEQYF. In nucleotides, the CDR3 is TGTGCCAGCAGCTTAATGGGGACAGGGGCCGCCTACGAGCAGTACTTC.

The rearrangement joins TRBV10-3 to TRBJ1-5; a weak D match, TRBD1 (6 bases). V was shortened by 2 bases and J by 6 bases, with 11 bases between the two germline ends. The germline V gene encodes CDR1 ENHRY and CDR2 SYGVKD. The CDR3 totals 14 residues. The CDR3, as DNA: TGTGCCATCAGTGAGACTACAGGGATTCAGCCCCAGCATTTT. Its protein product is CAISETTGIQPQHF.

The CDR3 DNA follows: TGTGCCAGCTCCTCCGGCGGCAACCAAGAGACCCAGTACTTC. It is translated as CASSSGGNQETQYF. The chain is built from TRBV18 and TRBJ2-5; D not certain. The V and J ends lost 6 bases and 0 bases respectively, with 11 bases between them. Germline lookup yields CDR1 KGHSH and CDR2 LQKENI. The CDR3 loop spans 14 amino acids.

This clone appeared a single time. A junction end diverges from the germline sequence, so it may reflect a read error. The gene calls are TRBV6-1 and TRBJ1-2, with 7 bases lining up with TRBD1. Germline V gene lookup returns CDR1 MNHNS and CDR2 SASEGT. CDR3 length equals 15 residues. In DNA form, the CDR3 reads TGTGCCAGCAGCGAAGGAGGACAGGCACGGGGGGGCTACACCTTC. It is translated as CASSEGGQARGGYTF.